This TCR beta chain was sequenced during a study of T cells in localized non-small cell lung cancer. Study results and caveats: In adjacent lung, a median about 52 of the top 100 tumor clones were found. A raised T cell density in blood coincided with lengthier overall survival. Heterogeneity remains possible because sequencing was limited to only one tumor region. Highest T cell clonality was seen in uninvolved adjacent lung, surpassing that measured in tumor.

This clone was seen a handful of times. What it binds is not known. Assay: immunoSEQ multiplex PCR; the TCRdb copy retains only in-frame clones and omits some. The sample includes around 36,000 clones, approximately 80% of them seen just once. The receptor's source is a male donor older than 55 with stage II lung adenocarcinoma. Specimen: peripheral blood mononuclear cells, collected before any cancer treatment.

The CDR3 here is CASSQDGVGLEKLFF. The CDR3 DNA reads as TGTGCCAGCAGCCAAGATGGGGTCGGACTTGAAAAACTGTTTTTT. The rearrangement links TRBV4-2 to TRBJ1-4; D uncertain. Germline V lookup: CDR1 LGHNA, CDR2 YNFKEQ. The CDR3 is 15 amino acids. Trimming shortened V by 0 bases and J by 7 bases, and 12 bases separated the two germline ends.